A single sample gave rise to the 31 T cell receptor beta chains below, sequenced in a study of PD-L1 blockade in urothelial cancer. Produced via immunoSEQ multiplex PCR; TCRdb's table is partial and in-frame only. The data show roughly 50,000 clones, approximately 77% seen once. The source was PBMCs, collected around atezolizumab (anti-PD-L1) treatment. All receptors derive from a man between 65 and 85 years old with urothelial cancer.

In this sample, this clone turned up a few times. This chain connects TRBV4-2 to TRBJ2-6; 9 nucleotides match TRBD1. The CDR3 extends over 18 amino acids. Germline V gives CDR1 LGHNA, CDR2 YNFKEQ. V lost 4 bases, J lost 0 bases, and 7 bases stayed unmatched. The chain's CDR3 is CASSPPTGGFSGANVLTF. For the CDR3, the DNA is TGTGCCAGCAGCCCCCCGACAGGGGGATTCTCTGGGGCCAACGTCCTGACTTTC.

This clone was seen only once. The CDR3 reads CASSPLASYNEQFF. The CDR3, as DNA: TGTGCCAGCTCACCGCTAGCCTCCTACAATGAGCAGTTCTTC. The chain joins TRBV18 to TRBJ2-1, with TRBD2 as a possible D gene (5 bases). The CDR3 spans 14 residues. From germline, CDR1 is KGHSH and CDR2 LQKENI. V gave up 3 bases and J gave up 0 bases, with 6 bases separating them.

The rearrangement uses TRBV19 and TRBJ2-7, with a tentative D call TRBD1 (6 bases). V was pared by 3 bases and J by 4 bases, with 13 bases between. The CDR3 is 14 residues long. The germline CDR1 and CDR2 sequences are LNHDA and SQIVND (reference sequence). This CDR3 reads CASSISGRGYEQYF. CDR3 in DNA: TGTGCCAGTAGTATTTCCGGCAGGGGTTACGAGCAGTACTTC.

CDR3 sequence reads: CASSYLGGEETQYF. The CDR3 bases are TGTGCCAGCAGTTACTTGGGGGGGGAAGAGACCCAGTACTTC. The chain is built from TRBV6-6 and TRBJ2-5; 7 nucleotides match TRBD2. CDR1 is MNHNY and CDR2 is SVGAGI in the germline V gene (reference sequence). With V trimmed by 1 base and J by 3 bases, 2 bases remained unmatched. The CDR3 is 14 residues long.

The chain links TRBV5-1 to TRBJ2-3, with 12 bases matching TRBD2. V trimming: 1 base; J trimming: 9 bases; junction bases outside the gene matches: 9. The CDR3 length is 16 residues. The germline gives CDR1 SGHRS, CDR2 YFSETQ. The CDR3 coding sequence is TGCGCCAGCAGCTTGAATGTGGCTAGCGGGAGGGACACGCAGTATTTT. Its protein product is CASSLNVASGRDTQYF.

This clone was observed a single time. The rearrangement uses TRBV7-9 and TRBJ1-3; the match to TRBD1 covers 7 bases. J lost 2 bases, V lost 5 bases, and 6 bases had no gene match. This CDR3 is built from 15 residues. Germline-derived CDR1 and CDR2 are SEHNR and FQNEAQ (reference sequence). In DNA form, the CDR3 reads TGTGCCAGCAGCGCGACAGGGTTCCCTGGAAACACCATATATTTT. It specifies CASSATGFPGNTIYF.

The sample holds a few counts of this clone. The chain has TRBV11-2 and TRBJ1-2; D is ambiguous. V was clipped by 4 bases and J by 5 bases, with 8 bases between them. CDR3 size: 12 residues. Germline V gives CDR1 SGHAT, CDR2 FQNNGV. CDR3 amino acids: CASSSRGYGYTF. CDR3 coding DNA: TGTGCCAGCAGCTCCCGGGGATATGGCTACACCTTC.

The V call is TRBV19, the J call TRBJ2-7; 9 nucleotides match TRBD1. Germline values: CDR1 LNHDA, CDR2 SQIVND (reference sequence). This CDR3 region has 15 residues. J lost 2 bases, V lost 6 bases, and 8 bases had no gene match. The CDR3 loop is CASSPRTGATYEQYF. CDR3 sequence (DNA): TGTGCCAGTAGCCCTCGGACAGGGGCTACCTACGAGCAGTACTTC.

V is TRBV6-6 and J is TRBJ2-5, with TRBD1 matching over 8 bases. V gave up 2 bases and J gave up 5 bases; unmatched junction bases: 4. The CDR3 has 14 residues. Germline V gene data show CDR1 as MNHNY and CDR2 as SVGAGI (reference sequence). CDR3 sequence reads: CASSYPGGSETQYF. The CDR3 nucleotides are TGTGCCAGCAGTTACCCAGGGGGCTCGGAGACCCAGTACTTC.

This chain connects TRBV5-6 to TRBJ2-7, with D possibly being TRBD2 (5 bases). Germline V lookup: CDR1 SGHDT, CDR2 YYEEEE. The CDR3 runs to 15 residues. Trimming took off 2 bases at V and 7 bases at J, with 19 bases between the two ends. The CDR3 DNA reads TGTGCCAGCAGCTTACTAGACCCTCCTTCGAAGGAGCAGTACTTC. Amino acids: CASSLLDPPSKEQYF.

The sample holds one count of this clone. In nucleotides, the CDR3 is TGTGCCAGCAGCTCCTACCCGACAGGGACAAGCTACACCTTC. Amino acids: CASSSYPTGTSYTF. The chain has TRBV27 and TRBJ1-2; 7 bases map to TRBD1. The CDR3 spans 14 residues. The junction had 13 bases not matched to a gene; V was cut back by 6 bases and J by 9 bases. The germline CDR1 and CDR2 sequences are MNHEY and SMNVEV (reference sequence).

The chain joins TRBV6-5 to TRBJ2-5; 9 nucleotides agree with TRBD2. Trimming at V came to 2 bases and at J to 4 bases, leaving 2 bases not matched to a gene. Germline CDR1 reads MNHEY; CDR2 reads SVGAGI. The CDR3 runs 14 residues. The CDR3 sequence is CASSYKLAGETQYF. The CDR3 DNA reads TGTGCCAGCAGTTACAAACTAGCGGGAGAGACCCAGTACTTC.

V gene TRBV4-3 combines with J gene TRBJ2-2, with D possibly matching TRBD1 (6 bases). The CDR3 length is 13 residues. Germline lookup yields CDR1 LGHNA and CDR2 YSLEER. V lost 3 bases, J lost 6 bases, and 8 bases lay in between. The CDR3 DNA reads as TGCGCCAGCAGCCAGGGGGCTGCCGGGGAGCTGTTTTTT. This gives the protein CASSQGAAGELFF.

The rearrangement joins TRBV6-6 to TRBJ2-5, with 7 bases aligning to TRBD2. Per the germline V gene, CDR1 is MNHNY and CDR2 is SVGAGI (reference sequence). V lost 2 bases, J lost 2 bases, and 2 bases stayed unmatched. This CDR3 contains 14 residues. CDR3 bases: TGTGCCAGCAGTTACACTAGCGTTCAAGAGACCCAGTACTTC. Translated: CASSYTSVQETQYF.

V is TRBV18 and J is TRBJ1-5, with D hard to call. The CDR3 runs to 13 residues. V gave up 2 bases and J gave up 4 bases, with 6 bases separating them. CDR1 KGHSH and CDR2 LQKENI come from the germline V gene. The CDR3 protein is CASSPYSNQPQHF. The DNA for the CDR3 is TGTGCCAGCTCACCATATAGTAATCAGCCCCAGCATTTT.

The gene calls are TRBV5-1 and TRBJ2-7; 7 nucleotides line up with TRBD2. There are 15 residues in the CDR3. Germline-derived CDR1 and CDR2 are SGHRS and YFSETQ. The ends lost 4 bases at V and 2 bases at J; junction bases unmatched: 9. CDR3 sequence (DNA): TGCGCCAGCAGCAATGGGGGGGGATCAGCCTACGAGCAGTACTTC. Its protein product is CASSNGGGSAYEQYF.

The V gene is TRBV10-3, the J gene TRBJ2-6; TRBD1 agrees at 8 bases. CDR1 ENHRY and CDR2 SYGVKD come from the germline V gene. This CDR3 contains 16 residues. J was trimmed by 0 bases and V by 8 bases; bases with no gene match: 6. CDR3 residues: CAIQTGVNSGANVLTF. CDR3 bases: TGTGCCATCCAGACAGGGGTTAACTCTGGGGCCAACGTCCTGACTTTC.

This chain uses TRBV25-1 with TRBJ1-2, with D perhaps TRBD1 (5 bases). The V end was cut by 2 bases, the J end by 4 bases, with 11 bases between. The CDR3 is made up of 14 amino acids. Germline loops: CDR1 MGHDK, CDR2 SYGVNS. The CDR3: CASSEVKGSYGYTF. DNA of the CDR3: TGTGCCAGCAGTGAAGTTAAGGGGTCCTATGGCTACACCTTC.

V and J are TRBV4-1 and TRBJ2-5, with 8 bases that match TRBD2. The J segment lost 9 bases and the V segment lost 0 bases, leaving 12 bases of the junction unmatched. CDR1 is MGHRA and CDR2 is YSYEKL in the germline V gene. The CDR3 totals 16 residues. The CDR3 spells CASSQDRPGTSGAQYF. The CDR3 region has the DNA TGCGCCAGCAGCCAAGATCGACCAGGGACTAGTGGGGCCCAGTACTTC.

The rearrangement joins TRBV18 to TRBJ2-2; the D gene is possibly TRBD2 (6 bases). The germline gives CDR1 KGHSH, CDR2 LQKENI. V gave up 4 bases and J gave up 1 base, with 13 bases separating them. The CDR3 is made up of 16 amino acids. The CDR3 here is CASSLAGGRNTGELFF. DNA for the CDR3: TGTGCCAGCTCACTGGCCGGGGGTCGGAACACCGGGGAGCTGTTTTTT.

This clone is a singleton in its sample. The V and J genes are TRBV7-2 and TRBJ2-7; weak D call: TRBD1 (6 bases). Germline CDR1 and CDR2: SGHTA and FQGNSA. V was cut by 5 bases and J by 8 bases, with 22 bases left in between. The CDR3 extends over 15 amino acids. CDR3 sequence (DNA): TGTGCCAGCAGCAGTACAGGGCCCCCTCTCGGAAAGCAGTACTTC. It codes for CASSSTGPPLGKQYF.

V usage is TRBV9 and J usage is TRBJ2-2; tentatively, D is TRBD1 (5 bases). The CDR3 length is 14 residues. Trimming pared 1 base from V and 6 bases from J, leaving 10 bases between. The V gene's germline CDR1 is SGDLS and CDR2 YYNGEE. For the CDR3, the DNA is TGTGCCAGCAGCGTACAGGGTAACCCCGGGGAGCTGTTTTTT. Protein sequence: CASSVQGNPGELFF.

The CDR3 region has the DNA TGTGCCACCAGCAGAAATACACTCACAGGGGATGGCTACACCTTC. It specifies CATSRNTLTGDGYTF. V and J are TRBV15 and TRBJ1-2; 7 nucleotides line up with TRBD1. The J segment lost 6 bases and the V segment lost 2 bases, leaving 9 bases of the junction unmatched. CDR3 length: 15 amino acids. Germline CDR1 LNHNV, CDR2 YYDKDF (reference sequence).

The chain joins TRBV7-2 to TRBJ2-1, with 8 bases fitting TRBD1. Germline-derived CDR1 and CDR2 are SGHTA and FQGNSA. The V segment lost 5 bases and the J segment 3 bases; nucleotides outside the gene matches: 6. The CDR3 covers 15 residues. The CDR3 coding sequence is TGTGCCAGCAGCCGACGACAGGGGTTCTACAATGAGCAGTTCTTC. This gives the protein CASSRRQGFYNEQFF.

The chain carries TRBV28 and TRBJ2-3, with D hard to call. The germline V gene encodes CDR1 MDHEN and CDR2 SYDVKM. V was cut by 3 bases and J by 5 bases, with 6 bases left in between. The CDR3 is 12 amino acids. Here the CDR3 reads CASSFSLDTQYF. The DNA for the CDR3 is TGTGCCAGCAGTTTCAGTCTAGATACGCAGTATTTT.

The rearrangement joins TRBV13 to TRBJ1-5, with a weak D call TRBD1 (5 bases). The germline CDR1 and CDR2 sequences are PRHDT and FYEKMQ (reference sequence). The ends were cut back, 0 bases at V and 6 bases at J, with 12 bases in the middle. This CDR3 spans 15 amino acids. The CDR3 DNA follows: TGTGCCAGCAGCTTAGGGGGGGGGTTGGGTCAGCCCCAGCATTTT. This encodes CASSLGGGLGQPQHF.

The chain uses TRBV2 and TRBJ2-7, with 15 nucleotides matching TRBD2. This CDR3 region has 16 residues. Germline assignment: CDR1 SNHLY and CDR2 FYNNEI. V shed 5 bases and J 2 bases; nucleotides not matched to a gene: 4. The CDR3 loop is CASSQRTSGRAYEQYF. Here the CDR3 DNA reads TGTGCCAGCAGTCAGAGGACTAGCGGGAGGGCCTACGAGCAGTACTTC.

This chain uses TRBV19 with TRBJ2-3, with D perhaps TRBD2 (5 bases). Germline V lookup: CDR1 LNHDA, CDR2 SQIVND (reference sequence). V lost 5 bases, J lost 1 base, and 16 bases lay in between. The CDR3 is 16 amino acids. As DNA, the CDR3 is TGTGCCAGTAGTCCCCAGTCGGGGTGGGGCACAGATACGCAGTATTTT. Protein sequence: CASSPQSGWGTDTQYF.

The chain is built from TRBV19 and TRBJ2-7, with D uncertain. CDR1 is LNHDA, CDR2 SQIVND, per germline (reference sequence). The CDR3 covers 16 residues. Trimming stripped 3 bases from V and 4 bases from J, with 19 bases between. The CDR3 sequence: CASSIGVGSTPYEQYF. Written as DNA, the CDR3 is TGTGCCAGTAGTATTGGTGTGGGCAGTACGCCGTACGAGCAGTACTTC.

This chain joins TRBV7-9 and TRBJ2-1; 13 bases are a match to TRBD2. The V gene's germline CDR1 is SEHNR and CDR2 FQNEAQ (reference sequence). V gave up 1 base and J gave up 8 bases; unmatched junction bases: 11. This CDR3 has 18 amino acids. The CDR3 DNA follows: TGTGCCAGCAGCTTAGATGAAAGGGGACTAGCGGGATTGGATGAGCAGTTCTTC. Its protein product is CASSLDERGLAGLDEQFF.

This clone was picked up one time. CDR3 nucleotide sequence: TGCAGCGCTCAAGGGGGGGTCGGGGAGACCCAGTACTTC. It specifies CSAQGGVGETQYF. This chain connects TRBV29-1 to TRBJ2-5; D might be TRBD2 (7 bases). The CDR3 length is 13 residues. V lost 7 bases and J lost 5, with 17 bases in between. CDR1 is SQVTM and CDR2 is ANQGSEA in the germline V gene.